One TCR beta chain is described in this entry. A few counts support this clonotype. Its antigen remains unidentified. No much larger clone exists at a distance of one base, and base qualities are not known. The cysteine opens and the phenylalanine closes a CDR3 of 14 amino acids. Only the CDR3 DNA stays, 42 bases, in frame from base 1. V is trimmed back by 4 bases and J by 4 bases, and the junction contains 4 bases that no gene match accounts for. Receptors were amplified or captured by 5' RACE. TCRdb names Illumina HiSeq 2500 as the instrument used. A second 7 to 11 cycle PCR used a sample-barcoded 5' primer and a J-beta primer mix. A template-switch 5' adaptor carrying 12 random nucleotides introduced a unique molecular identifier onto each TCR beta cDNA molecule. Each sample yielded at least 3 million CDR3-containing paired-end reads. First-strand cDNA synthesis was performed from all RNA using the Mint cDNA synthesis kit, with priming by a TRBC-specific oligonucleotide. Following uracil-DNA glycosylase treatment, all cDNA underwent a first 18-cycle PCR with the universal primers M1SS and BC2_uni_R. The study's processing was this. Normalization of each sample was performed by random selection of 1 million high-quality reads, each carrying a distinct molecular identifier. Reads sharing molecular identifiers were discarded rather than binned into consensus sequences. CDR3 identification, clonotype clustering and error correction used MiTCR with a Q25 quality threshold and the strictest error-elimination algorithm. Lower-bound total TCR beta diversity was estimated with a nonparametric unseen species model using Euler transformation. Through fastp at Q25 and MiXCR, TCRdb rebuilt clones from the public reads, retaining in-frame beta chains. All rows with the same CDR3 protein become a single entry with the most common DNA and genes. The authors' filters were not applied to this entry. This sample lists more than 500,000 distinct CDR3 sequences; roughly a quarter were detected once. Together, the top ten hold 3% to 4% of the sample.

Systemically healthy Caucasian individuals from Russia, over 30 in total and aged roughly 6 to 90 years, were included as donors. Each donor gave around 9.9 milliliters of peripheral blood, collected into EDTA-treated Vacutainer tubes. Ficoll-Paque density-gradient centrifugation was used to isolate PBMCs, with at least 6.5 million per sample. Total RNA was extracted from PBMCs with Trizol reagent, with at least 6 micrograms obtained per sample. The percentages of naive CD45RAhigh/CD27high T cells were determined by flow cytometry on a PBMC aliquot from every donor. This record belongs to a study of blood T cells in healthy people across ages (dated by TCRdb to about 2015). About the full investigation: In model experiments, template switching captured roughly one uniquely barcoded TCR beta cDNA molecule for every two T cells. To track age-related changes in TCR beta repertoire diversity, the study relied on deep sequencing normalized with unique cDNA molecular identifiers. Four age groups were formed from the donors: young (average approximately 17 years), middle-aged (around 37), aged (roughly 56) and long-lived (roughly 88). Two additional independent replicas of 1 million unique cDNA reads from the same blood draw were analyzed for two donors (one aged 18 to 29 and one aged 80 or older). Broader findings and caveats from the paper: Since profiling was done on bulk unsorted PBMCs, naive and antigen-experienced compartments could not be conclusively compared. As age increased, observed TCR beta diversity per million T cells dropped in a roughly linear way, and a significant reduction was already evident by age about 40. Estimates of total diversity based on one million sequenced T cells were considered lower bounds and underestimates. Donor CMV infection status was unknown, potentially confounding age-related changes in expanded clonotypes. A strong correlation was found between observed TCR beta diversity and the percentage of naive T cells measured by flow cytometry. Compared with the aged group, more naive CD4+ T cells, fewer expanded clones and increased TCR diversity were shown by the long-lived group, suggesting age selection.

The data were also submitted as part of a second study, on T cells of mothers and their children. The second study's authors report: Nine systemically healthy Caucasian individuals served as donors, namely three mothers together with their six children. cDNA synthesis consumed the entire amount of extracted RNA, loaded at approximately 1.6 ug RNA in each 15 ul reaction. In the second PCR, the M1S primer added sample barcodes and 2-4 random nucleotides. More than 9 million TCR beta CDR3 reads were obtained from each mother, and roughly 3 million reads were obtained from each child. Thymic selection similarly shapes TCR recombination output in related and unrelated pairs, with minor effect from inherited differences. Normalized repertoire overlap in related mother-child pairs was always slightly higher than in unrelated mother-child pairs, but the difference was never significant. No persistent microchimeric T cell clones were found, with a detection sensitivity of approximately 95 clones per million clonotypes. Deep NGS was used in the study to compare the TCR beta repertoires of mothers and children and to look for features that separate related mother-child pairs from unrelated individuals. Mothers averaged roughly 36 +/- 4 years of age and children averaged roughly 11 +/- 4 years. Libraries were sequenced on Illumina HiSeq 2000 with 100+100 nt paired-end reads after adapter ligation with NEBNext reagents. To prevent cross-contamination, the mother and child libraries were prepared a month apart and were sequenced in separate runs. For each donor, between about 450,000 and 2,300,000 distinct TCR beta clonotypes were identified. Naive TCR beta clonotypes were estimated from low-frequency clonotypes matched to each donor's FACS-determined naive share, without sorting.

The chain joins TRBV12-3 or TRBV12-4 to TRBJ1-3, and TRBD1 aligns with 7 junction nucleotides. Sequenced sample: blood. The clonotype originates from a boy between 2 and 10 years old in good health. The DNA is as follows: TGTGCCAGCAGTTCTTCAGGGGGAGGAAACACCATATATTTT. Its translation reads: CASSSSGGGNTIYF.